Described below is a single TCR beta chain sequence and its context. The data derive from a study of cytomegalovirus exposure and HLA in healthy donors. PCR amplification relied on 60 Vbeta primers (plus 13 Jbeta primers). The method was immunoSEQ multiplex PCR; TCRdb's version includes in-frame clones alone and lacks a portion of them. This sample's table has about 110,000 clones. Sequencing was carried out using PBMCs. This clonotype originated in a middle-aged man in good health and CMV-seropositive.

The DNA for the CDR3 is TGTGCCAGCAGTGGTCAGACAGGGAACTATGGCTACACCTTC. It is translated as CASSGQTGNYGYTF. The chain is built from TRBV28 and TRBJ1-2; TRBD1 aligns across 7 bases. Trimming took 5 bases from V and 2 from J; bases not matched to a gene: 5. The CDR3 covers 14 residues. Germline-derived CDR1 and CDR2 are MDHEN and SYDVKM.